These 19 T cell receptor beta chains were all obtained from the same sample, sequenced in a study of blood T cells in healthy people across ages (dated by TCRdb to between 2015 and 2016). Library preparation employed 5' RACE. Sequencing relied on an Illumina HiSeq 2500. A second PCR of roughly 6 to 11 cycles was run with a J-beta primer mix and a sample-barcoded 5' primer. TCRdb reprocessed the public reads (quality trimming at Q25 with fastp, clone calling with MiXCR) and kept in-frame beta chains. CDR3 protein duplicates are merged, each entry listing the most common genes and DNA. This sample comprises about 560,000 distinct CDR3 sequences, roughly a quarter of them detected only once. The ten largest clonotypes hold approximately 3.3% of the sample. The same data also went into a second study, on T cells of mothers and their children.

Sequencing was carried out using blood. All receptors derive from a boy between 2 and 10 years old in good health.

This clonotype was detected a few times. This chain joins TRBV27 and TRBJ2-5; perhaps TRBD1 as D (5 bases). The last part of the DNA fits TRBJ2-1 better; the J call may be wrong. In germline, CDR1 is MNHEY, CDR2 SMNVEV (reference sequence). The CDR3 has 13 amino acids. CDR3: CASRQTAYNEQFF. The DNA of the CDR3 is TGTGCCAGCAGGCAGACAGCTTACAATGAGCAGTTCTTC.

The chain employs TRBV5-1 and TRBJ2-4, with 10 bases that match TRBD1. This CDR3 spans 17 amino acids. Germline loops: CDR1 SGHRS, CDR2 YFSETQ. Trimming at V came to 4 bases and at J to 2 bases, leaving 9 bases not matched to a gene. CDR3 in DNA: TGCGCCAGCAGCCCGGGACAGGGGCTAACACCCAAAAACATTCAGTACTTC. Its translation is CASSPGQGLTPKNIQYF.

This clonotype appeared a few times. The chain uses TRBV11-2 and TRBJ1-6; no firm D call. The CDR3 has 14 residues. Germline V gene data show CDR1 as SGHAT and CDR2 as FQNNGV. V lost 2 bases, J lost 6 bases, and 8 bases lay in between. The CDR3 DNA reads TGTGCCAGCAGCTTAAGTGGAATTAATTCACCCCTCCACTTT. This sequence encodes CASSLSGINSPLHF. The full variable domain, with the rest looked up from reference TRBV11-2 and TRBJ1-6, is EAGVAQSPRYKIIEKRQSVAFWCNPISGHATLYWYQQILGQGPKLLIQFQNNGVVDDSQLPKDRFSAERLKGVDSTLKIQPAKLEDSAVYLCASSLSGINSPLHFGNGTRLTVT.

This clonotype was counted between two and nine times. This chain joins TRBV7-8 and TRBJ2-5; no firm D call. The tail of the sequence fits TRBJ2-1 better, so the J call may be wrong. The V gene's germline CDR1 is SGHVS and CDR2 FQNEAQ. The CDR3 is 13 residues long. The CDR3 DNA reads TGTGCCAGCAGCTTCCAAAGGAAGAATGAGCAGTTCTTC. Amino acid sequence: CASSFQRKNEQFF.

This clonotype was counted a few times. The chain has TRBV7-6 and TRBJ2-5; D is uncertain. CDR3 length: 16 residues. Trimming removed 0 bases from V and 4 bases from J, with 15 bases in between. Germline values: CDR1 SGHVS, CDR2 FNYEAQ. The CDR3 DNA reads TGTGCCAGCAGCTTAGCCTTGTCCCCATCTGTAGAGACCCAGTACTTC. Encoded protein: CASSLALSPSVETQYF.

The chain is built from TRBV29-1 and TRBJ2-5; TRBD2 matches at 11 bases. The CDR3 is made up of 19 amino acids. The V and J ends lost 5 bases and 3 bases, in that order; junction bases with no gene match: 20. Germline V gene lookup returns CDR1 SQVTM and CDR2 ANQGSEA. The CDR3 spells CSVYLSPFLTSGGEETQYF. The CDR3 nucleotides are TGCAGCGTTTACTTGTCCCCCTTCCTAACTAGCGGGGGTGAAGAGACCCAGTACTTC.

The V gene is TRBV20-1, the J gene TRBJ2-7; D is perhaps TRBD1 or TRBD2 (5 bases each). Between the trimmed V and J ends, which lost 0 bases and 0 bases, there was a span of 12 bases. The CDR3 sequence is 15 residues long. CDR1 DFQATT and CDR2 SNEGSKA come from the germline V gene (reference sequence). For the CDR3, the DNA is TGCAGTGCTAGAGATCCCGGGGCAGACTCCTACGAGCAGTACTTC. Protein: CSARDPGADSYEQYF.

The chain employs TRBV12-3 or TRBV12-4 and TRBJ2-5, with 10 nucleotides matching TRBD1. V lost 6 bases, J lost 4 bases, and 8 bases stayed unmatched. The CDR3 has 15 residues. CDR3 region: CASSLPTGGLETQYF. Here the CDR3 DNA reads TGTGCCAGCAGCCTACCGACAGGGGGCTTAGAGACCCAGTACTTC.

The chain couples TRBV6-2 or TRBV6-3 to TRBJ2-1; 13 nucleotides agree with TRBD2. The CDR3 has 15 residues. Trimming cost V 8 bases and J 7 bases; bases outside gene matches: 8. The germline V gene has CDR1 MNHEY and CDR2 SVGEGT. The DNA for the CDR3 is TGTGCCAGCGGCAAGGGACTAGCGGGAAGGAATGAGCAGTTCTTC. This codes for CASGKGLAGRNEQFF.

This clonotype came up a few times. V usage is TRBV27 and J usage is TRBJ2-7; TRBD1 aligns across 7 bases. Germline V gives CDR1 MNHEY, CDR2 SMNVEV (reference sequence). The CDR3 runs 12 residues. The ends lost 8 bases at V and 6 bases at J; junction bases unmatched: 7. The DNA of the CDR3 is TGTGCCAGCGTAGCCTCAGGGGGCGAGCAGTACTTC. The encoded protein is CASVASGGEQYF.

This clonotype was detected only a few times. This chain links TRBV2 with TRBJ1-2; D not resolved. Germline V gives CDR1 SNHLY, CDR2 FYNNEI. V was clipped by 8 bases and J by 3 bases, with 13 bases between them. CDR3 length: 13 amino acids. As DNA, the CDR3 is TGTGCCAGCCACCCGGACGGCTACTATGGCTACACCTTC. Translated: CASHPDGYYGYTF. The full variable domain, rest sourced from reference TRBV2 and TRBJ1-2, is EPEVTQTPSHQVTQMGQEVILRCVPISNHLYFYWYRQILGQKVEFLVSFYNNEISEKSEIFDDQFSVERPDGSNFTLKIRSTKLEDSAMYFCASHPDGYYGYTFGSGTRLTVV.

This clonotype came up a few times. J is TRBJ2-5 and V is TRBV2; TRBD2 matches at 11 bases. The J call is doubtful: the DNA matches TRBJ2-1 better. This CDR3 has 17 residues. Germline loops: CDR1 SNHLY, CDR2 FYNNEI. Written as DNA, the CDR3 is TGTGCCAGCAGTGAAATGTTTGGGACTAGCGGTCCGTGGGAGCAGTTCTTC. As protein: CASSEMFGTSGPWEQFF.

This clonotype was seen only a few times. The chain is built from TRBV5-1 and TRBJ1-1, with a possible D match to TRBD1 (6 bases). Germline values: CDR1 SGHRS, CDR2 YFSETQ. The CDR3 spans 14 residues. The ends were cut back, 5 bases at V and 6 bases at J, with 17 bases in the middle. As DNA, the CDR3 is TGCGCCAGCAGTTTCGTGGGGGGCGGCGCTGAAGCTTTCTTT. Amino acid sequence: CASSFVGGGAEAFF. Variable domain in full (rest from reference TRBV5-1 and TRBJ1-1): KAGVTQTPRYLIKTRGQQVTLSCSPISGHRSVSWYQQTPGQGLQFLFEYFSETQRNKGNFPGRFSGRQFSNSRSEMNVSTLELGDSALYLCASSFVGGGAEAFFGQGTRLTVV.

In its sample, this clonotype was seen a few times. V is TRBV4-2 and J is TRBJ2-5; D is perhaps TRBD2 (6 bases). Matching the DNA end better, TRBJ2-1 makes the J call doubtful. This CDR3 region has 17 residues. Germline CDR1 LGHNA, CDR2 YNFKEQ. CDR3 loop: CASSQESRTTGYNEQFF. In nucleotides, the CDR3 is TGTGCCAGCAGCCAAGAGTCCAGGACTACCGGATACAATGAGCAGTTCTTC.

This clonotype occurred a few times. V gene TRBV27 combines with J gene TRBJ2-7, with no clear D. The CDR3 spans 13 residues. Trimming shortened V by 3 bases and J by 2 bases, and 8 bases separated the two germline ends. Germline V gene lookup returns CDR1 MNHEY and CDR2 SMNVEV (reference sequence). The CDR3: CASSFDPAYEQYF. The DNA for the CDR3 is TGTGCCAGCAGTTTCGATCCAGCCTACGAGCAGTACTTC.

The table lists this clonotype with a few counts. The junction departs from the called germline gene at one end, perhaps through a read error. V gene TRBV28 combines with J gene TRBJ2-7; D is unclear. The CDR3 has 14 residues. CDR1 MDHEN and CDR2 SYDVKM come from the germline V gene. CDR3 nucleotides: TGTGTCAGCAGTTTTGGTGGCATCGAATACGAGCAGTACTTC. Its protein product is CVSSFGGIEYEQYF.

As concerns this clonotype: A read error may account for a junction end that differs from germline. The chain joins TRBV12-3 or TRBV12-4 to TRBJ2-5; 8 nucleotides line up with TRBD2. CDR3 length: 14 residues. The DNA of the CDR3 is TGTGCCAGCAGTTCAAGCGGGGGAGGAGAGACCCAGTGCTTC. This translates into CASSSSGGGETQCF.

With respect to this clonotype: An end of the junction does not agree with germline; a read error may underlie this. The chain couples TRBV13 to TRBJ2-1; D unclear. Germline V CDR1 and CDR2: PRHDT, FYEKMQ (reference sequence). The CDR3 has 13 amino acids. The CDR3 coding sequence is TGTGCCAGCAGCTTACGGCCGCAGGCCTCTAGTATCTTC. This encodes CASSLRPQASSIF.

This chain joins TRBV12-3 or TRBV12-4 and TRBJ1-2; D is uncertain. The V and J ends lost 6 bases and 5 bases respectively, with 19 bases between them. This CDR3 has 15 amino acids. For the CDR3, the DNA is TGTGCCAGCAGGGCGAGAGCCATAGGAGTATATGGCTACACCTTC. It yields the protein CASRARAIGVYGYTF.